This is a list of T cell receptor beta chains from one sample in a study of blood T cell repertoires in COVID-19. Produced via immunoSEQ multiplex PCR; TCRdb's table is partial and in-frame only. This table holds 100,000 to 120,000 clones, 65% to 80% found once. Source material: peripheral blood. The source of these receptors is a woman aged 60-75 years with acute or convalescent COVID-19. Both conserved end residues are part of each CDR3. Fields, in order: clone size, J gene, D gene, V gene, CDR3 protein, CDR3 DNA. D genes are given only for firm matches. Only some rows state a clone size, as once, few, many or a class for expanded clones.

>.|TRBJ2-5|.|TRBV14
CASSHGETQYF
TGTGCCTCCTCTCACGGAGAGACCCAGTACTTC
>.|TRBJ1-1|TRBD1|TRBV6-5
CASSRDRGRASEAFF
TGTGCCAGCAGTCGTGACAGGGGGAGAGCATCTGAAGCTTTCTTT
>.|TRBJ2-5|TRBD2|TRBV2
CASSGTSGQQETQYF
TGTGCCAGCAGTGGCACTAGCGGGCAACAAGAGACCCAGTACTTC
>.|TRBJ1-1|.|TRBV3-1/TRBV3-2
CASSQGGLGTEAFF
TGTGCCAGCAGCCAGGGGGGTCTGGGCACTGAAGCTTTCTTT
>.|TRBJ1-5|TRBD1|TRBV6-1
CASSEQPSGTGGNQPQHF
TGTGCCAGCAGTGAACAGCCCTCCGGGACAGGGGGCAATCAGCCCCAGCATTTT
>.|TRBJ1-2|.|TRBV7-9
CASSSRTAGYTF
TGTGCCAGCAGCTCCCGGACTGCGGGCTACACCTTC
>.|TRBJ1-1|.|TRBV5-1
CASKRGVSDTEAFF
TGCGCCAGCAAAAGGGGTGTATCTGACACTGAAGCTTTCTTT
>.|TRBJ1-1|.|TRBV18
CASSPPSQVNTEAFF
TGTGCCAGCTCACCACCGTCACAGGTGAACACTGAAGCTTTCTTT
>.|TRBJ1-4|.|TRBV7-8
CASSLGLMGADNEKLFF
TGTGCCAGCAGCTTAGGGCTAATGGGGGCTGATAATGAAAAACTGTTTTTT
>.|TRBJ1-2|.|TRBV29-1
CSVEHSNYGYTF
TGCAGCGTTGAACACAGTAACTATGGCTACACCTTC
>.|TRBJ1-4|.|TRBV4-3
CASSPSPFLNEKLFF
TGCGCCAGCAGCCCCTCCCCGTTTTTGAATGAAAAACTGTTTTTT
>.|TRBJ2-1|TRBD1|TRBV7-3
CASSLERDRVRNEQFF
TGTGCCAGCAGCTTAGAACGGGACAGGGTAAGGAATGAGCAGTTCTTC
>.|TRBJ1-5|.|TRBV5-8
CASSPRTVYNQPQHF
TGTGCCAGCAGCCCCAGGACAGTTTACAATCAGCCCCAGCATTTT
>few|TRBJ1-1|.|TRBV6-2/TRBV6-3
CASSYSFREAFF
TGTGCCAGCAGTTACTCTTTCAGGGAAGCTTTCTTT
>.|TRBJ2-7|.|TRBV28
CASTLRTGSYNSDLRLEQYF
TGTGCCAGCACCTTAAGAACCGGGAGCTACAATTCCGATCTACGCTTGGAGCAGTACTTC
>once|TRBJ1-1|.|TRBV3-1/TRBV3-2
CASSQGGGGTEAFF
TGTGCCAGCAGCCAAGGCGGGGGGGGGACTGAAGCTTTCTTT
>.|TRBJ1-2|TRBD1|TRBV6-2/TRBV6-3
CASSPWTGGYTF
TGTGCCAGCAGTCCGTGGACAGGGGGCTACACCTTC